This TCR beta chain is from a study of metastatic and nonmetastatic thyroid tumors. Study context: Across peripheral blood and tumor or nodule tissue samples taken from malignant and benign thyroid patients, the repertoires were compared with one another. Study results and limitations: Reports indicated that malignant thyroid tumors showed significantly higher TCR beta diversity than benign nodules did, in blood and tumor.

Original processing methods: Researchers built a distant-metastasis classifier for papillary thyroid cancer that drew on CDR3 differences across clinicopathological groups. TCRdb re-analyzed the PCR reads through MiXCR. These V and J calls derive from TCRdb rather than the authors' analysis. This sample has under 30,000 clones, with around 17% found just once. Treatment of any kind had been given to no patient before thyroid surgery. This clone was seen at least ten times. Its specificity is not known. Material for sequencing was blood. This receptor was obtained from a male donor with papillary thyroid cancer or a benign thyroid nodule (not recorded which). Some clones in this sample may be carry-over from other donors' samples.

CDR3 in amino acids: CASSFISSYNEQFF. As DNA, the CDR3 is TGTGCCAGCAGTTTTATTAGCTCCTACAATGAGCAGTTCTTC. The J gene is TRBJ2-1, the V gene TRBV6-1; D gene unclear. The germline V gene has CDR1 MNHNS and CDR2 SASEGT. V was cut by 5 bases and J by 0 bases, with 8 bases left in between. This CDR3 is built from 14 residues.